This entry lists 32 T cell receptor beta chains sequenced from one sample in a study of cytomegalovirus exposure and HLA in healthy donors listed by TCRdb under 2017. Preparation of the library involved the immunoSEQ multiplex PCR assay. For the multiplex PCR, a mixture combining 60 forward primers for TCR Vbeta segments and 13 reverse primers for TCR Jbeta segments was used. TCRdb obtained this table from immuneACCESS and retained in-frame rearrangements with V and J assigned. These tables miss some clones; where compared with another copy, unresolved V genes account for less than half of the shortfall, and the remainder is unexplained. This sample comprises roughly 98,000 clones, roughly 79% of them detected only once. The top ten clones comprise 2% of the sample. The sequenced sample consisted of PBMCs. Source of these receptors: a man aged 35 to 55 in good health and CMV-seronegative.

This chain joins TRBV4-3 and TRBJ2-7, with 9 positions matching TRBD1. V gave up 3 bases and J gave up 5 bases; unmatched junction bases: 11. The CDR3 loop spans 16 amino acids. From germline, CDR1 is LGHNA and CDR2 YSLEER. In nucleotides, the CDR3 is TGCGCCAGCAGCCATGGGGGACAGGGAGGAAGAAACGAGCAGTACTTC. Residues: CASSHGGQGGRNEQYF.

To note about this clone: One junction end does not reproduce the germline sequence, and a read error may be involved. The chain combines TRBV7-9 with TRBJ1-4; D gene ambiguous. The germline gives CDR1 SEHNR, CDR2 FQNEAQ (reference sequence). There are 14 residues in the CDR3. In DNA, the CDR3 is TGTGCCAGCAGCACAAATACAGTGAATGAAAAACTGCTTTTT. It codes for CASSTNTVNEKLLF.

V usage is TRBV27 and J usage is TRBJ1-4; D unresolved. Trimming left V 3 bases short and J 6 bases short, with 11 bases between. Germline assignment: CDR1 MNHEY and CDR2 SMNVEV (reference sequence). The CDR3 totals 14 residues. The CDR3 DNA follows: TGTGCCAGCAGTTTTGGGCGGAGGGATGAAAAACTGTTTTTT. It specifies CASSFGRRDEKLFF.

This sequence joins TRBV2 and TRBJ2-1; D might be TRBD1 (5 bases). The V and J ends lost 5 bases and 4 bases respectively, with 18 bases between them. CDR1 and CDR2 (germline): SNHLY, FYNNEI. The CDR3 runs to 16 residues. For the CDR3, the DNA is TGTGCCAGCAGTACCCCCCCGGGCAGGGATTACAATGAGCAGTTCTTC. The encoded protein is CASSTPPGRDYNEQFF. Variable domain in full (rest from reference TRBV2 and TRBJ2-1): EPEVTQTPSHQVTQMGQEVILRCVPISNHLYFYWYRQILGQKVEFLVSFYNNEISEKSEIFDDQFSVERPDGSNFTLKIRSTKLEDSAMYFCASSTPPGRDYNEQFFGPGTRLTVL.

The J gene is TRBJ1-5, the V gene TRBV28; D uncertain. The germline V and J ends were trimmed by 6 bases and 3 bases, with 15 bases remaining between them. The CDR3 runs to 15 residues. Germline CDR1 and CDR2: MDHEN and SYDVKM. The CDR3: CASSAGIVFNQPQHF. The CDR3 DNA sequence: TGTGCCAGCAGCGCGGGGATAGTGTTCAATCAGCCCCAGCATTTT.

The rearrangement joins TRBV9 to TRBJ2-2, with D unclear. The germline gives CDR1 SGDLS, CDR2 YYNGEE. The CDR3 length is 14 residues. Trimming stripped 4 bases from V and 2 bases from J, with 9 bases between. The CDR3 DNA follows: TGTGCCAGCAGCCCCCGTGGCAACACCGGGGAGCTGTTTTTT. Encoded protein: CASSPRGNTGELFF.

V and J are TRBV14 and TRBJ2-2; 7 bases are shared with TRBD2. V was clipped by 2 bases and J by 6 bases; unmatched bases: 9. The CDR3 spans 16 residues. Germline V gene lookup returns CDR1 SGHDN and CDR2 FVKESK. The CDR3 coding sequence is TGTGCCAGCAGCCAACTTATAGGGCTAGCGGCCGGGGAGCTGTTTTTT. Amino acid sequence: CASSQLIGLAAGELFF.

The gene calls are TRBV2 and TRBJ2-5; D gene uncertain. CDR1 and CDR2 (germline): SNHLY, FYNNEI. The CDR3 length is 13 residues. Trimming removed 2 bases at V and 5 bases at J, with 9 bases between. As DNA, the CDR3 is TGTGCCAGCAGTGAAAAGTTTGCGGAGACCCAGTACTTC. As protein: CASSEKFAETQYF.

This sequence joins TRBV28 and TRBJ2-5; 11 bases align to TRBD1. The assigned J gene may be wrong: the sequence end matches TRBJ2-7 better. The germline CDR1 and CDR2 sequences are MDHEN and SYDVKM. The length of the CDR3 is 15 residues. Here the CDR3 DNA reads TGTGCCAGCAGGATCGGACAGGGGGCGCCCTACGAGCAGTACTTC. Translation gives CASRIGQGAPYEQYF.

This clone was detected only once. This chain joins TRBV19 and TRBJ1-4; no clear D gene. Trimming shortened V by 3 bases and J by 5 bases, and 10 bases separated the two germline ends. Germline CDR1 LNHDA, CDR2 SQIVND (reference sequence). This CDR3 contains 14 residues. The CDR3 protein is CASSMSTTNEKLFF. As DNA, the CDR3 is TGTGCCAGTAGTATGTCGACTACAAATGAAAAACTGTTTTTT.

The chain joins TRBV5-4 to TRBJ2-1, with 9 bases identical to TRBD2. The CDR3 loop spans 17 amino acids. V shed 0 bases and J 5 bases; nucleotides not matched to a gene: 9. Germline-derived CDR1 and CDR2 are SGHNT and YYREEE (reference sequence). CDR3 region: CASSLVSMREGHNEQFF. CDR3 bases: TGTGCCAGCAGCTTGGTCTCGATGCGGGAGGGACACAATGAGCAGTTCTTC.

This clone occurred once. The chain joins TRBV5-1 to TRBJ2-3; tentative D call: TRBD1 (5 bases). This CDR3 has 14 residues. The germline gives CDR1 SGHRS, CDR2 YFSETQ. The V end lost 5 bases, the J end lost 4 bases, and 14 bases lay between the germline ends. In nucleotides, the CDR3 is TGCGCCAGCAGGGTCAGGGAAGGTCCAGATACGCAGTATTTT. Translating gives CASRVREGPDTQYF.

The chain recombines TRBV28 with TRBJ1-5, with TRBD1 matching 7 bases. Germline CDR1 is MDHEN and CDR2 is SYDVKM. J gave up 1 base and V 4 bases, and 10 bases lay outside the gene matches. The CDR3 consists of 17 residues. For the CDR3, the DNA is TGTGCCAGCAGTTCTATTCGAAGGGGACAGAGCAATCAGCCCCAGCATTTT. Amino acid sequence: CASSSIRRGQSNQPQHF.

The genes are TRBV7-2 and TRBJ2-7; 8 nucleotides align to TRBD2. Germline loops: CDR1 SGHTA, CDR2 FQGNSA. The CDR3 has 14 residues. V gave up 5 bases and J gave up 2 bases; unmatched junction bases: 5. DNA for the CDR3: TGTGCCAGCAGCCCCCGACTAGCGACCTACGAGCAGTACTTC. Residues: CASSPRLATYEQYF.

This clone occurred a few times. The chain uses TRBV4-3 and TRBJ2-6, with a tentative D call TRBD2 (6 bases). Germline assignment: CDR1 LGHNA and CDR2 YSLEER. Trimming cost V 3 bases and J 3 bases, with 21 bases left between them. The CDR3 covers 19 residues. CDR3 in DNA: TGCGCCAGCAGCCACCTCCTTTTTGAGGGAGGTTATGGGGCCAACGTCCTGACTTTC. Translation: CASSHLLFEGGYGANVLTF.

This chain joins TRBV6-1 and TRBJ2-5; D is possibly TRBD1 (5 bases). The end of the DNA is better explained by TRBJ2-7, so the J call may be wrong. Germline V lookup: CDR1 MNHNS, CDR2 SASEGT. The CDR3 runs 12 residues. The CDR3 DNA follows: TGTGCCAGCAGTCTCAGGGTCTACGAGCAGTACTTC. This gives the protein CASSLRVYEQYF.

This clone was recorded a few times. The chain has TRBV6-1 and TRBJ2-2; TRBD1 matches at 10 bases. The V gene end was trimmed by 7 bases and the J gene end by 3 bases; junction bases not matched to a gene: 2. The CDR3 extends over 14 amino acids. The germline gives CDR1 MNHNS, CDR2 SASEGT. The CDR3 reads CASMGTGDTGELFF. CDR3 in DNA: TGTGCCAGCATGGGGACAGGGGACACCGGGGAGCTGTTTTTT.

The chain combines TRBV7-9 with TRBJ2-1; 8 nucleotides agree with TRBD2. The CDR3 extends over 15 amino acids. V was pared by 7 bases and J by 1 base, with 6 bases of the junction left unmatched. Per germline, CDR1 SEHNR and CDR2 FQNEAQ (reference sequence). The CDR3, as DNA: TGTGCCAGCACGCAGCGCGGGAGGTCCTACAATGAGCAGTTCTTC. Its translation is CASTQRGRSYNEQFF.

The V gene is TRBV9, the J gene TRBJ2-3, with 11 bases aligning to TRBD2. The trim removed 1 base at V and 5 bases at J, leaving 6 bases unmatched. CDR1 and CDR2 (germline): SGDLS, YYNGEE. The length of the CDR3 is 16 residues. As DNA, the CDR3 is TGTGCCAGCAGCGTATTAGCGGGAGGGCCAAAAGATACGCAGTATTTT. This codes for CASSVLAGGPKDTQYF.

This rearrangement joins TRBV4-3 to TRBJ2-5; D is undetermined. V was cut by 4 bases and J by 4 bases, with 13 bases left in between. The germline V gene has CDR1 LGHNA and CDR2 YSLEER. This CDR3 spans 14 amino acids. In DNA form, the CDR3 reads TGCGCCAGCAGCCTAAGTCAGGCCGGAGAGACCCAGTACTTC. Translation gives CASSLSQAGETQYF.

The gene calls are TRBV6-6 and TRBJ1-5; D gene unclear. Between the trimmed V and J ends, which lost 6 bases and 0 bases, there was a span of 9 bases. CDR1 and CDR2 (germline): MNHNY, SVGAGI (reference sequence). CDR3 length: 14 residues. CDR3 DNA: TGTGCCAGCAGCTCCAGGATTAGCAATCAGCCCCAGCATTTT. As protein: CASSSRISNQPQHF.

The chain is built from TRBV5-8 and TRBJ2-6; tentative D call: TRBD1 (6 bases). From germline, CDR1 is SGHTS and CDR2 YDEGEE. The length of the CDR3 is 15 residues. With 2 bases removed from V and 2 bases from J, the gap between germline ends came to 8 bases. The CDR3 loop reads CASSFRGTGANVLTF. CDR3 coding DNA: TGTGCCAGCAGCTTCAGGGGTACTGGGGCCAACGTCCTGACTTTC.

The V gene is TRBV28, the J gene TRBJ1-3, with a possible D match to TRBD1 (6 bases). The CDR3 consists of 18 residues. The germline V and J ends were trimmed by 1 base and 0 bases, with 16 bases remaining between them. Germline CDR1 reads MDHEN; CDR2 reads SYDVKM. The CDR3 here is CASSLLAQTGSSGNTIYF. DNA for the CDR3: TGTGCCAGCAGTTTATTGGCTCAAACAGGGTCCTCTGGAAACACCATATATTTT.

The chain has TRBV19 and TRBJ1-1, with D tentatively TRBD1 (6 bases). Germline CDR1 reads LNHDA; CDR2 reads SQIVND (reference sequence). This CDR3 comprises 17 residues. Trimming removed 2 bases at V and 1 base at J, with 17 bases between. CDR3 amino acids: CASSISKTGTQNTEAFF. CDR3 nucleotides: TGTGCCAGTAGTATATCTAAGACAGGAACACAGAACACTGAAGCTTTCTTT.

In this sample, this clone turned up a few times. The chain combines TRBV19 with TRBJ1-2; D is possibly TRBD1 (6 bases). Germline V gene sequence: CDR1 LNHDA, CDR2 SQIVND (reference sequence). The CDR3 totals 14 residues. Trimming pared 4 bases from V and 4 bases from J, leaving 13 bases between. The DNA for the CDR3 is TGTGCCAGTAGTACTACACAGGGTCCCTATGGCTACACCTTC. This gives the protein CASSTTQGPYGYTF.

The chain employs TRBV7-8 and TRBJ1-4; TRBD1 is a possible D gene (6 bases). Per germline, CDR1 SGHVS and CDR2 FQNEAQ. This CDR3 is built from 16 residues. Trimming took off 6 bases at V and 7 bases at J, with 21 bases between the two ends. The CDR3 loop is CASSPRGGGIPEKLFF. In DNA form, the CDR3 reads TGTGCCAGCAGTCCGCGAGGGGGGGGGATCCCTGAAAAACTGTTTTTT. The full variable domain, its missing parts supplied by reference TRBV7-8 and TRBJ1-4, is GAGVSQSPRYKVAKRGQDVALRCDPISGHVSLFWYQQALGQGPEFLTYFQNEAQLDKSGLPSDRFFAERPEGSVSTLKIQRTQQEDSAVYLCASSPRGGGIPEKLFFGSGTQLSVL.

This chain uses TRBV4-3 with TRBJ2-1; TRBD2 matches 13 bases. This CDR3 is built from 19 residues. In germline, CDR1 is LGHNA, CDR2 YSLEER. Germline trimming cut 1 base from V and 0 bases from J; bases unmatched to any gene: 6. The CDR3, as DNA: TGCGCCAGCAGCCAAGGGAAAGGACTAGCGGGAGACTCCTACAATGAGCAGTTCTTC. Translated: CASSQGKGLAGDSYNEQFF.

CDR3 bases: TGTGCCAGCAGTTTCAGGAATGAAAAACTGTTTTTT. It codes for CASSFRNEKLFF. J is TRBJ1-4 and V is TRBV27, with D unresolved. The CDR3 totals 12 residues. Trimming shortened V by 3 bases and J by 5 bases, and 4 bases separated the two germline ends. Germline V gene sequence: CDR1 MNHEY, CDR2 SMNVEV (reference sequence).

This clone was observed a handful of times. CDR3 coding DNA: TGTGCCAGTAGTCTCGGGACAGGGGATGAGCAGTACTTC. As protein: CASSLGTGDEQYF. The chain has TRBV19 and TRBJ2-7, with TRBD1 matching 10 bases. Germline values: CDR1 LNHDA, CDR2 SQIVND (reference sequence). V lost 5 bases and J lost 7; bases outside the gene matches: 5. CDR3 length: 13 amino acids.

V and J are TRBV28 and TRBJ2-7; TRBD1 aligns across 9 bases. CDR1 MDHEN and CDR2 SYDVKM come from the germline V gene. The CDR3 consists of 16 residues. Trimming removed 4 bases from V and 5 bases from J; junction bases left unmatched: 12. The CDR3 is CASSSSGTGKEDEQYF. For the CDR3, the DNA is TGTGCCAGCAGTTCCTCCGGGACAGGGAAAGAGGACGAGCAGTACTTC.

V is TRBV5-1 and J is TRBJ1-2; 10 bases match TRBD1. The CDR3 contains 15 residues. Germline V gives CDR1 SGHRS, CDR2 YFSETQ. V was pared by 4 bases and J by 7 bases, with 10 bases of the junction left unmatched. This CDR3 reads CASSLYGTGDGGYTF. In DNA form, the CDR3 reads TGCGCCAGCAGCCTATATGGGACAGGGGACGGTGGCTACACCTTC.

This rearrangement joins TRBV7-8 to TRBJ2-5; D is undetermined. V was trimmed by 8 bases and J by 6 bases, leaving 16 bases between them. This CDR3 has 13 amino acids. CDR1 and CDR2 (germline): SGHVS, FQNEAQ. CDR3 residues: CASASPPGQTQYF. In DNA, the CDR3 is TGTGCCAGCGCCTCTCCCCCGGGTCAGACCCAGTACTTC.